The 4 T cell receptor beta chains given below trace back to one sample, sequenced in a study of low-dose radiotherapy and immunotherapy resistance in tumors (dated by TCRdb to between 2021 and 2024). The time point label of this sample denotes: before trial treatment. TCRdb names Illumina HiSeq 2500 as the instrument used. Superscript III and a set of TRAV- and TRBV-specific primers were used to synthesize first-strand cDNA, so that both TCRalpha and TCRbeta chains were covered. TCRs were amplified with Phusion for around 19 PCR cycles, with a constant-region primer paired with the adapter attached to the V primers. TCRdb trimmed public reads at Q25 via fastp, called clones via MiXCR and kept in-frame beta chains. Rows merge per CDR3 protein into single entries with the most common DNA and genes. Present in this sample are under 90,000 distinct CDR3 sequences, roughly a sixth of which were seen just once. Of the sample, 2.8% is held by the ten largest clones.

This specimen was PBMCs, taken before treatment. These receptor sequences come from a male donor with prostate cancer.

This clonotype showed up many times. DNA of the CDR3: TGCGCCAGCAGCCCAAGACAGGGGACCTCGGGGGAGCAGTACTTC. The encoded protein is CASSPRQGTSGEQYF. The chain couples TRBV5-1 to TRBJ2-7, with 8 bases aligning to TRBD1. V was clipped by 4 bases and J by 7 bases; unmatched bases: 13. This CDR3 is built from 15 residues. Germline V gives CDR1 SGHRS, CDR2 YFSETQ.

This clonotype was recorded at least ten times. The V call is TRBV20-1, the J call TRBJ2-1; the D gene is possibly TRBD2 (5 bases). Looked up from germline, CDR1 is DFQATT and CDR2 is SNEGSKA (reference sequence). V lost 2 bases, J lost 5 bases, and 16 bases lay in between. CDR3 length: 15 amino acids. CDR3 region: CSARSPSSGDNEQFF. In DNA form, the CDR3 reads TGCAGTGCTAGATCCCCTAGCTCAGGAGACAATGAGCAGTTCTTC.

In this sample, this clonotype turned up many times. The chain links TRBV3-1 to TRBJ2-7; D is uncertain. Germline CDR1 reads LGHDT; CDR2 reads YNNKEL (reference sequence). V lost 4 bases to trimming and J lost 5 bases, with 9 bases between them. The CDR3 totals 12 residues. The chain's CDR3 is CASSPRGDEQYF. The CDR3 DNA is TGTGCCAGCAGCCCCCGAGGCGACGAGCAGTACTTC.

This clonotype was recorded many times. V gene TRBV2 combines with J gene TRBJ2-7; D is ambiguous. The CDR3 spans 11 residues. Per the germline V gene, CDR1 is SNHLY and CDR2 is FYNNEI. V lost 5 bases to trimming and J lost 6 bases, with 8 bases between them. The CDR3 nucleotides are TGTGCCAGCAGTCCGGTTGGCGAGCAGTACTTC. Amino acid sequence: CASSPVGEQYF.